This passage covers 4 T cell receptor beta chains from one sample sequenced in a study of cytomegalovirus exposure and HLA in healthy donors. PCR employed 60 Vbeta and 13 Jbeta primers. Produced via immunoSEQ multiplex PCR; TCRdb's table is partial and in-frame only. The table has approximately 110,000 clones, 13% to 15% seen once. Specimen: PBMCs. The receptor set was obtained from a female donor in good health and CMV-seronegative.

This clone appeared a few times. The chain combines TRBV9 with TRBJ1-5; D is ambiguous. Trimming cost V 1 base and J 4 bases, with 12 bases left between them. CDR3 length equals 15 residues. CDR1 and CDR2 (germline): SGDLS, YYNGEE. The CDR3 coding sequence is TGTGCCAGCAGCGTATACGGGGATCGGAATCAGCCCCAGCATTTT. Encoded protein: CASSVYGDRNQPQHF. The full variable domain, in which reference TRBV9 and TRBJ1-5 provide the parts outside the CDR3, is DSGVTQTPKHLITATGQRVTLRCSPRSGDLSVYWYQQSLDQGLQFLIQYYNGEERAKGNILERFSAQQFPDLHSELNLSSLELGDSALYFCASSVYGDRNQPQHFGDGTRLSIL.

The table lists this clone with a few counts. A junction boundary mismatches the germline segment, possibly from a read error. The CDR3 sequence: CASSFGQNLHF. In nucleotides, the CDR3 is TGTGCCAGCAGCTTTGGACAGAATCTACACTTC. J is TRBJ2-7 and V is TRBV7-2, with D maybe TRBD1 (6 bases). Germline CDR1 reads SGHTA; CDR2 reads FQGNSA. There are 11 residues in the CDR3. Variable domain in full (rest from reference TRBV7-2 and TRBJ2-7): GAGVSQSPSNKVTEKGKDVELRCDPISGHTALYWYRQSLGQGLEFLIYFQGNSAPDKSGLPSDRFSAERTGGSVSTLTIQRTQQEDSAVYLCASSFGQNLHFGPGTRLTVT.

CDR3 residues: CASSVAGQRTSPQHF. The CDR3 DNA sequence: TGTGCCAGTAGTGTGGCCGGACAGCGGACATCGCCCCAGCATTTT. The rearrangement links TRBV19 to TRBJ1-5; D possibly corresponds to TRBD1 (6 bases). The V end lost 5 bases, the J end lost 9 bases, and 20 bases lay between the germline ends. Per germline, CDR1 LNHDA and CDR2 SQIVND (reference sequence). The CDR3 spans 15 residues.

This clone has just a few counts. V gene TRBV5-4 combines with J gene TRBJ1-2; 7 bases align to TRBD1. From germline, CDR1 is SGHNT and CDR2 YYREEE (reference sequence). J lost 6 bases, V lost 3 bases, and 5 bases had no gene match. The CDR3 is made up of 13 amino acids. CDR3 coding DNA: TGTGCCAGCAGCTCTGGGACAGTTGATGGCTACACCTTC. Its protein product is CASSSGTVDGYTF.